These 18 T cell receptor beta chains came from one sample sequenced in a study of monozygotic twins with cystic fibrosis. The repertoire was sequenced with immunoSEQ multiplex PCR; TCRdb's copy has only in-frame clones and lacks some. This sample has approximately 33,000 clones, with approximately 84% found just once. The sequenced sample consisted of blood. The receptors shown here come from a girl between 2 and 10 years old with cystic fibrosis.

The rearrangement uses TRBV7-9 and TRBJ1-6, with D uncertain. CDR3 length: 14 amino acids. The germline V gene has CDR1 SEHNR and CDR2 FQNEAQ (reference sequence). V was clipped by 4 bases and J by 11 bases, with 15 bases between them. CDR3 region: CASSYDAGSTPLHF. The CDR3 DNA follows: TGTGCCAGCAGCTACGACGCGGGGTCCACACCCCTCCACTTT.

The V call is TRBV10-1, the J call TRBJ2-7; 8 bases agree with TRBD1. Germline CDR1 WNHNN, CDR2 SYGVQD (reference sequence). V was pared by 3 bases and J by 0 bases, with 4 bases of the junction left unmatched. The CDR3 loop spans 15 amino acids. This CDR3 reads CASSERQGISYEQYF. The CDR3 bases are TGCGCCAGCAGTGAACGACAGGGGATCTCCTACGAGCAGTACTTC.

The chain joins TRBV19 to TRBJ1-2; TRBD1 aligns across 8 bases. The CDR3 has 14 amino acids. CDR1 and CDR2 (germline): LNHDA, SQIVND (reference sequence). Losses at the gene ends were 3 bases for V and 6 bases for J; bases not matched to a gene: 6. CDR3 sequence reads: CASSIFAGGNGYTF. DNA for the CDR3: TGTGCCAGTAGTATCTTCGCAGGGGGCAATGGCTACACCTTC.

The chain combines TRBV29-1 with TRBJ2-7; the D call may be TRBD1 or TRBD2 (6 bases each). CDR1 is SQVTM, CDR2 ANQGSEA, per germline. The CDR3 contains 10 residues. The V gene lost 5 bases and the J gene lost 12 bases, with 14 bases spanning the gap. The DNA for the CDR3 is TGCAGCGTTTGGAGGGGGGACCTGTACTTC. It is translated as CSVWRGDLYF.

V usage is TRBV25-1 and J usage is TRBJ1-2; D might be TRBD1 (6 bases). Germline CDR1 MGHDK, CDR2 SYGVNS. The CDR3 spans 12 residues. The V end lost 7 bases, the J end lost 2 bases, and 8 bases lay between the germline ends. The CDR3 loop reads CASMDSNYGYTF. The CDR3 DNA reads as TGTGCCAGCATGGACAGCAACTATGGCTACACCTTC.

The chain has TRBV7-2 and TRBJ2-3, with 14 bases that match TRBD2. The CDR3 spans 17 residues. CDR1 and CDR2 (germline): SGHTA, FQGNSA. Trimming at V came to 2 bases and at J to 2 bases, leaving 3 bases not matched to a gene. CDR3 region: CASSLRLAGGLTDTQYF. As DNA, the CDR3 is TGTGCCAGCAGCTTAAGACTAGCGGGGGGGCTCACAGATACGCAGTATTTT.

The CDR3 region is CASSVTSGVGPGELFF. CDR3 DNA sequence: TGTGCCAGCAGCGTAACTAGCGGGGTCGGTCCCGGGGAGCTGTTTTTT. The chain has TRBV9 and TRBJ2-2, with 10 bases lining up with TRBD2. This CDR3 region has 16 residues. V lost 1 base, J lost 6 bases, and 6 bases stayed unmatched. Germline CDR1 and CDR2: SGDLS and YYNGEE. Supplemented by reference TRBV9 and TRBJ2-2, the full variable domain reads DSGVTQTPKHLITATGQRVTLRCSPRSGDLSVYWYQQSLDQGLQFLIQYYNGEERAKGNILERFSAQQFPDLHSELNLSSLELGDSALYFCASSVTSGVGPGELFFGEGSRLTVL.

The CDR3 sequence: CASSLSIGPSGIYEQYF. For the CDR3, the DNA is TGTGCCAGCAGTTTATCGATTGGCCCTAGCGGGATTTACGAGCAGTACTTC. The chain employs TRBV27 and TRBJ2-7; TRBD2 aligns across 9 bases. Germline CDR1 and CDR2: MNHEY and SMNVEV (reference sequence). The CDR3 length is 17 residues. J was trimmed by 4 bases and V by 0 bases; bases with no gene match: 10.

This rearrangement joins TRBV27 to TRBJ1-6, with unresolved D. CDR1 is MNHEY and CDR2 is SMNVEV in the germline V gene (reference sequence). The CDR3 runs 13 residues. Trimming cost V 3 bases and J 11 bases, with 11 bases left between them. The CDR3 protein is CASSFRRWTPLHF. For the CDR3, the DNA is TGTGCCAGCAGTTTCCGCCGATGGACACCCCTCCACTTT.

This clone was seen only once. The CDR3 region has the DNA TGTTCGACAGGGGATTGGGAGACCCAGTACTTC. Protein product: CSTGDWETQYF. The chain uses TRBV19 and TRBJ2-5; TRBD1 matches at 8 bases. CDR3 length equals 11 residues. Germline CDR1 LNHDA, CDR2 SQIVND (reference sequence).

This clone was counted a few times. The gene calls are TRBV6-5 and TRBJ1-6; 9 positions match TRBD1. Germline assignment: CDR1 MNHEY and CDR2 SVGAGI. V shed 3 bases and J 10 bases; nucleotides not matched to a gene: 7. The CDR3 is made up of 15 amino acids. The CDR3, as DNA: TGTGCCAGCAGTTATAATCTGGACAGGGGCTCACCCCTCCACTTT. It codes for CASSYNLDRGSPLHF.

The chain carries TRBV7-8 and TRBJ2-7; 7 nucleotides agree with TRBD2. Losses at the gene ends were 1 base for V and 3 bases for J; bases not matched to a gene: 9. CDR1 is SGHVS and CDR2 is FQNEAQ in the germline V gene. This CDR3 region has 16 residues. The CDR3 DNA sequence: TGTGCCAGCAGCTTAGGACTAGCCCCGGATGGCTACGAGCAGTACTTC. This encodes CASSLGLAPDGYEQYF.

V usage is TRBV2 and J usage is TRBJ1-2; 7 bases align to TRBD1. CDR1 is SNHLY and CDR2 is FYNNEI in the germline V gene. The CDR3 extends over 15 amino acids. The V segment lost 6 bases and the J segment 3 bases; nucleotides outside the gene matches: 10. The CDR3 DNA reads as TGTGCCAGCAGGACGGACAGGAGCAATTACTATGGCTACACCTTC. Translated, it gives CASRTDRSNYYGYTF.

The gene calls are TRBV6-5 and TRBJ1-3; weak D call: TRBD1 (6 bases). In germline, CDR1 is MNHEY, CDR2 SVGAGI. The V end was cut by 5 bases, the J end by 4 bases, with 9 bases between. The CDR3 runs to 13 residues. The CDR3 nucleotides are TGTGCCAGCAGTCCAGGGGTCGGAAACACCATATATTTT. This gives the protein CASSPGVGNTIYF.

The chain is built from TRBV9 and TRBJ1-2; D may be TRBD1 (5 bases). This CDR3 region has 12 residues. Germline CDR1 is SGDLS and CDR2 is YYNGEE. V gave up 5 bases and J gave up 0 bases, with 5 bases separating them. CDR3 DNA: TGTGCCAGCAGGGGGCCTAACTATGGCTACACCTTC. Translating it yields CASRGPNYGYTF.

This chain connects TRBV30 to TRBJ1-2, with a weak D call TRBD1 (5 bases). This CDR3 is built from 14 residues. In germline, CDR1 is GTSNPN, CDR2 SVGIG (reference sequence). Trimming took off 4 bases at V and 8 bases at J, with 20 bases between the two ends. The CDR3 is CAWTAKGAGGGYTF. The DNA for the CDR3 is TGTGCCTGGACCGCCAAGGGTGCCGGGGGGGGCTACACCTTC.

CDR3 in amino acids: CASSEGQGGGELFF. The CDR3 DNA reads as TGCGCCAGCAGCGAGGGACAGGGAGGCGGGGAGCTGTTTTTT. J is TRBJ2-2 and V is TRBV5-1, with 9 bases aligning to TRBD1. The junction had 5 bases not matched to a gene; V was cut back by 4 bases and J by 7 bases. CDR1 is SGHRS and CDR2 is YFSETQ in the germline V gene. This CDR3 is 14 amino acids long. The whole variable domain, filled in from reference TRBV5-1 and TRBJ2-2, reads KAGVTQTPRYLIKTRGQQVTLSCSPISGHRSVSWYQQTPGQGLQFLFEYFSETQRNKGNFPGRFSGRQFSNSRSEMNVSTLELGDSALYLCASSEGQGGGELFFGEGSRLTVL.

V usage is TRBV30 and J usage is TRBJ2-7; the D call may be TRBD1 or TRBD2 (5 bases each). The CDR3 is 13 residues long. V lost 3 bases to trimming and J lost 3 bases, with 12 bases between them. Germline assignment: CDR1 GTSNPN and CDR2 SVGIG (reference sequence). CDR3 in DNA: TGTGCCTGGAGACGGGACGGTAGCTACGAGCAGTACTTC. This gives the protein CAWRRDGSYEQYF.